Listed here is a single T cell receptor beta chain. Its specificity is unknown. The data belong to a study of a mutant IDH1 vaccine in newly diagnosed glioma. TCRdb's table, derived via immunoSEQ multiplex PCR, lists solely in-frame clones and lacks some. The sample lists around 30,000 clones; over 85% were seen once. The V gene lost 1 base and the J gene lost 3 bases, with 13 bases spanning the gap. CDR1 MDHEN and CDR2 SYDVKM come from the germline V gene. This CDR3 has 16 amino acids. Study observations and caveats: Induction of immune responses by the vaccine occurred in roughly 93% of patients.

The time point was: week 47, end of study. Doses comprised 300 ug of mutant IDH1 20-mer peptide each, plus topical imiquimod. This sequence originates from a man aged 40-49 years with glioma. The gene calls are TRBV28 and TRBJ1-3; a weak D match, TRBD1 (6 bases). The starting material was PBMCs, obtained from a glioma patient whose treatment included an IDH1 peptide vaccine. The CDR3 sequence: CASSLLLGGRGNTIYF. For the CDR3, the DNA is TGTGCCAGCAGTTTATTGTTGGGGGGGCGTGGAAACACCATATATTTT.